This T cell receptor (beta chain) is from a study of T cells in Graves' hyperthyroidism and ophthalmopathy. Amplified regions were TCR beta CDR3 sequences from RNA transcripts. The TCR CDR3 was amplified in a first-round RT-PCR using the HTBI primer set. TCRdb called the multiplex PCR reads again in MiXCR, with one record for every CDR3 protein. The sample has about 740,000 distinct CDR3 sequences, approximately 15% seen once; the top ten hold 10%. The V end lost 1 base, the J end lost 4 bases, and 19 bases lay between the germline ends. In germline, CDR1 is SGHTA, CDR2 FQGNSA. The length of the CDR3 is 17 residues. This clonotype has at least ten counts. The study enrolled patients aged 18 to 65 with newly diagnosed hyperthyroidism of under 2 months' duration. The diagnostic basis comprised clinical symptoms, serum thyroxine and TRAb, thyroid ultrasound and orbital computed tomography.

This receptor was obtained from a woman aged 18-35 years with Graves' hyperthyroidism. The chain joins TRBV7-2 to TRBJ1-1; D not certain. Material for sequencing was blood. The CDR3 reads CASSLVTGRYSVTEAFF. The CDR3 bases are TGTGCCAGCAGCTTAGTCACGGGCAGATACTCGGTCACTGAAGCTTTCTTT.